This TCR beta chain was sequenced for a study of cytomegalovirus exposure and HLA in healthy donors. V shed 7 bases, J shed 6 bases, and the junction held 7 bases outside the gene matches. The CDR3 length is 14 residues. Germline CDR1 reads SNHLY; CDR2 reads FYNNEI. The study sampled nominally healthy donors, though unrecorded immune exposures were likely. The PCR ran on 60 Vbeta and 13 Jbeta primers. Methods used by the authors: Later work found 80 million or so unique TCR beta chains, with roughly 11 million shared. Using immunoSEQ multiplex PCR, the repertoire was profiled, and TCRdb retains in-frame clones only, with some absent. That table is the source of V, J and clone size, and D and trimming were worked out from the DNA. Of 100,000 or so clones listed, over 80% are singletons.

This sequence was found in a man aged 25 to 45 in good health and CMV-seropositive. The chain recombines TRBV2 with TRBJ2-1; 9 positions match TRBD2. Sequenced: PBMCs. CDR3 bases: TGTGCCAGCACCATCCTAGCGGGGAGCAATGAGCAGTTCTTC. Protein product: CASTILAGSNEQFF.